This T cell receptor beta chain comes out of a study of CD8+ T cells in alopecia areata. Study details: At a dose of 5 to 10 mg twice daily, oral tofacitinib was given to treated patients.

This CDR3 contains 14 residues. Germline loops: CDR1 ENHRY, CDR2 SYGVKD. With 0 bases removed from V and 2 bases from J, the gap between germline ends came to 7 bases. Isolated RNA was reverse transcribed into cDNA used as the sequencing template. Generated by immunoSEQ multiplex PCR, the TCRdb table keeps only in-frame clones and is missing some. The table shows roughly 150,000 clones, with around half occurring only once. Alopecia areata patients provided lesional scalp punch biopsies and peripheral blood. This TCR came from a human donor with alopecia areata. The chain carries TRBV10-3 and TRBJ1-1; D is possibly TRBD1 (5 bases). Sequencing was performed on CD8+ T cells sorted from blood, taken at week 0. The CDR3 loop reads CAISESGTNTEAFF. Here the CDR3 DNA reads TGTGCCATCAGTGAGTCTGGGACTAACACTGAAGCTTTCTTT.